Detailed here is one T cell receptor (beta chain). Its target is unknown. The data stem from a study of T cell responses to AZD1222 COVID-19 vaccine. The method was immunoSEQ multiplex PCR; TCRdb's version includes in-frame clones alone and lacks a portion of them. The table has about 120,000 clones, approximately 85% seen once. Study observations and caveats: Two AZD1222 administrations were followed by greater Spike-specific TCR breadth and depth. At 160-218 and 743-854, vaccine-associated CD4 TCRs were dominant, and they spanned spike. Donors were mostly white British, more females; clonal diversity possibly underestimated.

The clonotype comes from an adult in good health. Specimen: peripheral blood, collected on day 0 of MenACWY control vaccination.

The CDR3 DNA reads as TGTGCCAGTAGTGGGGACAGGGCCGAGCAGTACTTC. Translated, it gives CASSGDRAEQYF. The chain joins TRBV19 to TRBJ2-7, with 9 nucleotides matching TRBD1. Unmatched junction bases numbered 2, after V lost 5 bases and J lost 6 bases. The CDR3 spans 12 residues. Germline V CDR1 and CDR2: LNHDA, SQIVND (reference sequence).